The 24 T cell receptor beta chains below all came from one sample that was sequenced in a study of blood T cell repertoires in COVID-19 (dated by TCRdb to the early 2020s). The receptor library was made with the immunoSEQ multiplex PCR assay. TCRdb took over this immuneACCESS table, retaining in-frame rearrangements with V and J assigned. Such tables are incomplete; in checked studies, under half of the missing clones stem from an unresolved V gene, and the remainder is unexplained. This sample is represented by nearly 350,000 clones; 88% of them were singletons. Of the sample, just under 7.5% is held by the ten largest clones. Sequenced input: peripheral blood. The origin of the receptors is a woman aged 70-85 years with COVID-19, enrolled during active disease.

This clone was seen a single time. The chain uses TRBV27 and TRBJ1-2; perhaps TRBD1 as D (5 bases). Germline loops: CDR1 MNHEY, CDR2 SMNVEV (reference sequence). This CDR3 comprises 12 residues. Trimming took 6 bases from V and 7 from J, leaving 12 bases between them. CDR3 sequence: CASRSPGFGYTF. The CDR3 coding sequence is TGTGCCAGCAGATCCCCAGGGTTTGGCTACACCTTC.

The genes are TRBV5-1 and TRBJ2-7, with 16 bases lining up with TRBD2. Per the germline V gene, CDR1 is SGHRS and CDR2 is YFSETQ. The CDR3 has 16 amino acids. The V and J ends lost 3 bases and 2 bases, in that order; junction bases with no gene match: 2. In DNA form, the CDR3 reads TGCGCCAGCAGCTCCGGGACTAGCGGGGGGGCCTACGAGCAGTACTTC. It specifies CASSSGTSGGAYEQYF.

The CDR3 sequence: CSASFRTGQSTKNIQYF. In DNA form, the CDR3 reads TGCAGTGCTAGTTTCCGGACAGGGCAATCGACCAAAAACATTCAGTACTTC. This chain connects TRBV20-1 to TRBJ2-4; TRBD1 aligns across 8 bases. Germline CDR1 reads DFQATT; CDR2 reads SNEGSKA (reference sequence). Trimming at V came to 3 bases and at J to 2 bases, leaving 12 bases not matched to a gene. The CDR3 totals 17 residues.

The CDR3 nucleotides read TGTGCCAGCAGTTGGGACAGGTTTTCTGGAAACACCATATATTTT. Translation gives CASSWDRFSGNTIYF. V gene TRBV6-5 combines with J gene TRBJ1-3; 8 positions match TRBD1. The CDR3 has 15 residues. The ends lost 4 bases at V and 1 base at J; junction bases unmatched: 3. Germline CDR1 is MNHEY and CDR2 is SVGAGI.

The chain uses TRBV9 and TRBJ2-3, with 9 bases aligning to TRBD1. The trim removed 3 bases at V and 2 bases at J, leaving 7 bases unmatched. Germline V gene sequence: CDR1 SGDLS, CDR2 YYNGEE. This CDR3 is built from 16 residues. DNA of the CDR3: TGTGCCAGCAGCGAGCGGACAGGGGACTCCACAGATACGCAGTATTTT. Translated, it gives CASSERTGDSTDTQYF.

The chain has TRBV6-5 and TRBJ2-3; the match to TRBD2 covers 12 bases. Germline V lookup: CDR1 MNHEY, CDR2 SVGAGI. The J segment lost 4 bases and the V segment lost 11 bases, leaving 10 bases of the junction unmatched. This CDR3 has 15 amino acids. The CDR3 DNA is TGTGCCGGGGCTAGCGGGGGGGCCGTATCAGATACGCAGTATTTT. Translated: CAGASGGAVSDTQYF.

The chain combines TRBV9 with TRBJ1-4; a weak D match, TRBD1 (6 bases). This CDR3 has 16 amino acids. V was cut by 4 bases and J by 3 bases, with 16 bases left in between. The V gene's germline CDR1 is SGDLS and CDR2 YYNGEE. Here the CDR3 reads CASSPHQQGPNEKLFF. In nucleotides, the CDR3 is TGTGCCAGCAGCCCACACCAACAGGGACCTAATGAAAAACTGTTTTTT.

The gene calls are TRBV13 and TRBJ1-3; D is possibly TRBD1 (5 bases). The CDR3 runs 17 residues. In germline, CDR1 is PRHDT, CDR2 FYEKMQ (reference sequence). Trimming shortened V by 11 bases and J by 0 bases, and 23 bases separated the two germline ends. CDR3 loop: CAVHEWAGPYSGNTIYF. In nucleotides, the CDR3 is TGTGCCGTTCACGAGTGGGCAGGGCCTTACTCTGGAAACACCATATATTTT. Combining the CDR3 with reference TRBV13 and TRBJ1-3 gives the whole variable domain AAGVIQSPRHLIKEKRETATLKCYPIPRHDTVYWYQQGPGQDPQFLISFYEKMQSDKGSIPDRFSAQQFSDYHSELNMSSLELGDSALYFCAVHEWAGPYSGNTIYFGEGSWLTVV.

The rearrangement uses TRBV9 and TRBJ2-3, with D unclear. V gave up 3 bases and J gave up 9 bases, with 11 bases separating them. The CDR3 has 12 residues. Germline lookup yields CDR1 SGDLS and CDR2 YYNGEE. The CDR3 region is CASSAGVTTQYF. CDR3 DNA: TGTGCCAGCAGCGCAGGTGTTACAACGCAGTATTTT.

This clone has a handful of counts. This chain connects TRBV24-1 to TRBJ2-5, with TRBD1 identical over 10 bases. Per germline, CDR1 KGHDR and CDR2 SFDVKD. This CDR3 has 15 amino acids. With V trimmed by 4 bases and J by 3 bases, 4 bases remained unmatched. The CDR3 sequence: CATSDSGTGEETQYF. CDR3 DNA: TGTGCCACCAGTGACTCCGGGACAGGGGAAGAGACCCAGTACTTC.

The chain couples TRBV24-1 to TRBJ2-3, with 9 bases matching TRBD1. After removal of 3 bases from V and 4 bases from J, the junction contained 4 bases not matched to a gene. Germline CDR1 is KGHDR and CDR2 is SFDVKD. The CDR3 runs 15 residues. The DNA for the CDR3 is TGTGCCACCAGTGATCCCACAGGGGGCGCAGATACGCAGTATTTT. It yields the protein CATSDPTGGADTQYF.

The rearrangement joins TRBV24-1 to TRBJ2-1; TRBD1 is a possible D gene (6 bases). Trimming cost V 3 bases and J 5 bases, with 10 bases left between them. The CDR3 consists of 14 residues. Germline CDR1 reads KGHDR; CDR2 reads SFDVKD. CDR3 sequence: CATSDIRDNNEQFF. In DNA form, the CDR3 reads TGTGCCACCAGTGATATCCGGGACAACAATGAGCAGTTCTTC.

The genes are TRBV2 and TRBJ2-5, with D perhaps matching TRBD2 (5 bases). The CDR3 sequence is 13 residues long. CDR1 SNHLY and CDR2 FYNNEI come from the germline V gene. Trimming removed 5 bases at V and 2 bases at J, with 9 bases between. CDR3 sequence reads: CASSQGLQETQYF. The CDR3 nucleotides read TGTGCCAGCAGTCAAGGACTGCAAGAGACCCAGTACTTC.

The chain combines TRBV6-5 with TRBJ2-5; the match to TRBD2 covers 16 bases. Unmatched junction bases numbered 2, after V lost 5 bases and J lost 5 bases. Germline V gene data show CDR1 as MNHEY and CDR2 as SVGAGI. The CDR3 has 15 amino acids. The CDR3 reads CASSLGLAGGETQYF. The CDR3 DNA sequence: TGTGCCAGCAGTCTGGGACTAGCGGGGGGGGAGACCCAGTACTTC.

V is TRBV6-2 or TRBV6-3 and J is TRBJ1-2; D ambiguous. Germline V gene data show CDR1 as MNHEY and CDR2 as SVGEGT. CDR3 length: 15 residues. Trimming shortened V by 0 bases and J by 7 bases, and 15 bases separated the two germline ends. The CDR3 DNA reads TGTGCCAGCAGTTACTCGGAGACGGGGTGGAGTGGCTACACCTTC. This gives the protein CASSYSETGWSGYTF.

The chain uses TRBV6-5 and TRBJ2-7; 8 positions match TRBD1. The V gene end was trimmed by 5 bases and the J gene end by 7 bases; junction bases not matched to a gene: 4. CDR3 length equals 12 residues. CDR1 and CDR2 from the germline V gene are MNHEY and SVGAGI. CDR3 nucleotide sequence: TGTGCCAGCAGTACTACAGGGGGAGAGCAGTACTTC. Residues: CASSTTGGEQYF.

The chain combines TRBV29-1 with TRBJ2-7, with D maybe TRBD2 (6 bases). In germline, CDR1 is SQVTM, CDR2 ANQGSEA. The CDR3 runs to 13 residues. The germline V and J ends were trimmed by 7 bases and 0 bases, with 13 bases remaining between them. The CDR3 reads CSGTGLYSYEQYF. In nucleotides, the CDR3 is TGCAGCGGAACAGGACTATACTCCTACGAGCAGTACTTC.

The V call is TRBV19, the J call TRBJ2-7; tentatively, D is TRBD2 (8 bases). V lost 3 bases to trimming and J lost 9 bases, with 24 bases between them. The CDR3 sequence is 16 residues long. Germline assignment: CDR1 LNHDA and CDR2 SQIVND (reference sequence). The CDR3 DNA reads TGTGCCAGTAGTATGTCGGGACAGCGATGGCTAGCGGGGCAGTACTTC. It translates to CASSMSGQRWLAGQYF.

The chain recombines TRBV10-1 with TRBJ2-1; TRBD1 matches 10 bases. The trim removed 0 bases at V and 13 bases at J, leaving 3 bases unmatched. Germline values: CDR1 WNHNN, CDR2 SYGVQD (reference sequence). This CDR3 contains 13 residues. The CDR3 region has the DNA TGCGCCAGCAGTGAGTCCAGGGACAGGGGCCAGTTCTTC. This translates into CASSESRDRGQFF.

The chain uses TRBV19 and TRBJ1-1, with 8 bases aligning to TRBD1. The ends lost 5 bases at V and 0 bases at J; junction bases unmatched: 8. The CDR3 is 16 residues long. Germline CDR1 LNHDA, CDR2 SQIVND (reference sequence). In DNA form, the CDR3 reads TGTGCCAGTAGTCCTCGGACAGGGAGCATGAACACTGAAGCTTTCTTT. Encoded protein: CASSPRTGSMNTEAFF.

The rearrangement links TRBV11-2 to TRBJ2-1; TRBD1 might be the D (5 bases). The length of the CDR3 is 16 residues. Germline V lookup: CDR1 SGHAT, CDR2 FQNNGV. V was pared by 7 bases and J by 0 bases, with 16 bases between. The CDR3 is CASTSGWVPSYNEQFF. The CDR3 nucleotides read TGTGCCAGCACCTCAGGGTGGGTGCCCTCCTACAATGAGCAGTTCTTC.

This clone was counted once. The chain employs TRBV27 and TRBJ2-7; perhaps TRBD2 as D (6 bases). The germline V gene encodes CDR1 MNHEY and CDR2 SMNVEV (reference sequence). This CDR3 has 14 amino acids. Trimming removed 3 bases from V and 2 bases from J, with 11 bases in between. The DNA of the CDR3 is TGTGCCAGCAGTTTCGGCGGGGATGCCTACGAGCAGTACTTC. Translating gives CASSFGGDAYEQYF.

The J gene is TRBJ1-3, the V gene TRBV6-6; D call uncertain. The V gene's germline CDR1 is MNHNY and CDR2 SVGAGI (reference sequence). The CDR3 length is 14 residues. V shed 3 bases and J shed 0 bases, with 6 bases lying between them. CDR3 loop: CASSYRSSGNTIYF. The DNA of the CDR3 is TGTGCCAGCAGTTATAGAAGCTCTGGAAACACCATATATTTT.

This chain joins TRBV10-3 and TRBJ1-5; D uncertain. CDR3 length: 16 residues. Germline-derived CDR1 and CDR2 are ENHRY and SYGVKD. With 4 bases removed from V and 0 bases from J, the gap between germline ends came to 13 bases. Written as DNA, the CDR3 is TGTGCCATCAGTGTTCATGCCAGGTCTAGCAATCAGCCCCAGCATTTT. Protein: CAISVHARSSNQPQHF.